The entry below describes one TCR beta chain. The CDR3 is made up of 13 amino acids. Per the germline V gene, CDR1 is LGHDT and CDR2 is YNNKEL (reference sequence). V lost 1 base and J lost 4, with 8 bases in between. Assay: immunoSEQ multiplex PCR; the TCRdb copy retains only in-frame clones and omits some. Among some 260,000 clones, about 70% were seen once, and the ten largest hold about 3.5%. This entry belongs to a study of blood T cell repertoires in COVID-19. Overall study context: The study drew acute and convalescent COVID-19 samples from the United States, Italy and Spain. PBMCs, B-cell-depleted T cells, or T cells were the source of the cDNA or gDNA that made up the material.

The V call is TRBV3-1 (or the pseudogene TRBV3-2), the J call TRBJ2-7; TRBD1 is a possible D gene (6 bases). Specimen: peripheral blood. This receptor was obtained from a woman aged 80 or over with acute or convalescent COVID-19. The CDR3 protein is CASSQGGLYEQYF. The DNA of the CDR3 is TGTGCCAGCAGCCAAGGGGGGCTTTACGAGCAGTACTTC.